Given below is one TCR beta chain in context. Its matching antigen is unknown. The data are from a study of blood T cells in healthy people across ages. Study results and limitations: More naive CD4+ cells and higher diversity marked long-lived donors relative to aged donors. The unsorted PBMCs prevented any conclusive comparison of naive versus antigen-experienced cells.

The germline CDR1 and CDR2 sequences are SQVTM and ANQGSEA. CDR3 length equals 13 residues. V dropped 4 bases and J dropped 0 bases, with 9 bases sitting between them. Donors gave roughly 10 milliliters of peripheral blood apiece. The second PCR ran about 6 to 11 cycles with a sample-barcoded 5' primer and J-beta primers. TCRdb reprocessed the 5' RACE reads via MiXCR and lists one record per CDR3 protein. Among about 1.6 million distinct CDR3 sequences listed, 30% to 35% were seen once. The chain carries TRBV29-1 and TRBJ1-1, with D unresolved. The sequence was obtained from a woman younger than 45 in good health. Sample: blood. The CDR3 bases are TGCAGCGTTGTCGGAGACATGAACACTGAAGCTTTCTTT. This translates into CSVVGDMNTEAFF.